This entry is about one T cell receptor (beta chain). Antigen specificity is unknown. CD4+ cell separation produced CD45RA+ naive and CD45RA-negative memory subsets. The data were produced by immunoSEQ multiplex PCR, yet TCRdb's version contains in-frame clones alone and is incomplete. This sample has under 650,000 clones; 90% to 96% occur once, and the top ten carry 0.05% to 0.07%. The data derive from a study of shared clonotypes between healthy human individuals. Study-wide points: Shared clonotypes across all four donors exceeded non-shared ones in generation probability.

Source material: naive CD4+ T cells sorted from blood. Sample subset: CD45RA+ positively selected. The source is a woman aged 25 to 39 in good health.

The CDR3: CASSVASGEQYF. In DNA form, the CDR3 reads TGTGCCAGCAGCGTAGCTTCTGGCGAGCAGTACTTC. V is TRBV9 and J is TRBJ2-7; unclear D gene. Looked up from germline, CDR1 is SGDLS and CDR2 is YYNGEE. V was pared by 0 bases and J by 6 bases, with 7 bases between. This CDR3 contains 12 residues.